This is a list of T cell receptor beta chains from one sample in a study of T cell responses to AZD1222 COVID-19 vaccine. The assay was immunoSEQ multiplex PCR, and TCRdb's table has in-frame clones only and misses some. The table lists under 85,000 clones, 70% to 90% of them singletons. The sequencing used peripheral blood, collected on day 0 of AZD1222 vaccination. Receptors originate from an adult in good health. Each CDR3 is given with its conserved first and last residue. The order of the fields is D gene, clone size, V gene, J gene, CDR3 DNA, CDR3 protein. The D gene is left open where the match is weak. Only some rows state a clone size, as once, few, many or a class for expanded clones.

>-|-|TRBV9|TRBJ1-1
TGTGCCAGCAGCGTGACCGAAACCAAAATGAACACTGAAGCTTTCTTT
CASSVTETKMNTEAFF
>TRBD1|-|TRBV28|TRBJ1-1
TGTGCCAGCAGTTCACAGGGGTTTGAAGCTTTCTTT
CASSSQGFEAFF
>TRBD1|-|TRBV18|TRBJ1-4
TGTGCCAGCTCACCGGGACAGCAAAATGAAAAACTGTTTTTT
CASSPGQQNEKLFF
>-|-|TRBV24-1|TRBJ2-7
TGTGCCACCAGTGACGCCCACGAATACGAGCAGTACTTC
CATSDAHEYEQYF
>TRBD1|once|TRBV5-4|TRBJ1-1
TGTGCCAGCAGCTTGGTTGGTGCGGACAGGGGAGCTTTCTTT
CASSLVGADRGAFF
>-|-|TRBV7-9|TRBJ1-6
TGTGCCAGCAGCGGAGCAGGGGCAAAGTCACCCCTCCACTTT
CASSGAGAKSPLHF
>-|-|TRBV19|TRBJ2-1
TGTGCCAGTAGTATAGAACTATTCTCCTACAATGAGCAGTTCTTC
CASSIELFSYNEQFF
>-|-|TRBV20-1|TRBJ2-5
TGCAGTGCCCTGAAACAAGAGACCCAGTACTTC
CSALKQETQYF
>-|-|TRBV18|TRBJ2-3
TGTGCCAGCTCGCCATACGTGTTGAATACACAGGATACGCAGTATTTT
CASSPYVLNTQDTQYF
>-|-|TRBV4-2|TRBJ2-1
TGTGCCAGCAGCCAATGGCCGACAGACAATGAGCAGTTCTTC
CASSQWPTDNEQFF
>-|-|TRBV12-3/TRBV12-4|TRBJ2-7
TGTGCCAGCAGTTCGAAATACGAGCAGTACTTC
CASSSKYEQYF
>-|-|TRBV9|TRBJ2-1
TGTGCCAGCAGCCCAGGAAGCGGCGAAAATGAGCAGTTCTTC
CASSPGSGENEQFF
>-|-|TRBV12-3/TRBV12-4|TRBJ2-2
TGTGCCAGCAGTTTATTCGGCACCGGGGAGCTGTTTTTT
CASSLFGTGELFF
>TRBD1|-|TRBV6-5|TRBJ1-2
TGTGCCAGCAGAAAACAGGGGGGCGGGAACTATGGCTACACCTTC
CASRKQGGGNYGYTF
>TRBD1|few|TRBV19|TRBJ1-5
TGTGCCAGTAGTGCTCAGGGGGCTGGTCAGCCCCAGCATTTT
CASSAQGAGQPQHF
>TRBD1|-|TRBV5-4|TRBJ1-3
TGTGCCAGCAGCTTGCGGTCGACAGGGGACGGAAACACCATATATTTT
CASSLRSTGDGNTIYF
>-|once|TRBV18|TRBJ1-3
TGTGCCAGCTCACCACAGACAGCCCAAGCTGGAAACACCATATATTTT
CASSPQTAQAGNTIYF
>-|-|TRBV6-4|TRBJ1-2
TGTGCCAGCAGTGACTCGAATCGAGGGGGTGGCTATGGCTACACCTTC
CASSDSNRGGGYGYTF
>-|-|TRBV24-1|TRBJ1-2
TGTGCCACCAGTGATAAGGGTTATGGCTACACCTTC
CATSDKGYGYTF
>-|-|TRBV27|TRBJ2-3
TGTGCCAGCAGTTTCCGAGGGGTAGGCACAGATACGCAGTATTTT
CASSFRGVGTDTQYF
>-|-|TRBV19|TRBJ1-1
TGTGCCAGTAGTATATGGCAAGTCTGGCACACTGAAGCTTTCTTT
CASSIWQVWHTEAFF
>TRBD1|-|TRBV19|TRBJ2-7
TGTGCCAGTAGTCCCGGGCGTGGGACAGGGGGCTACGAGCAGTACTTC
CASSPGRGTGGYEQYF
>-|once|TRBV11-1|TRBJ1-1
TGTGCCAGCAGCTTATATGTGGATTCGTCTGAAGCTTTCTTT
CASSLYVDSSEAFF
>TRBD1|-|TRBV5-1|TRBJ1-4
TGCGCCAGCAGCTCTAGGGGACAGGGTGGGGAAAAACTGTTTTTT
CASSSRGQGGEKLFF
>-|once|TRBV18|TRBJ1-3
TGTGCCAGCTCACCAAACGAGGTTGGAAACACCATATATTTT
CASSPNEVGNTIYF
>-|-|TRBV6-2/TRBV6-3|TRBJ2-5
TGTGCCAGCAGTTACTCGAAAAATCCAGGACAGCGAGGCGAGACCCAGTACTTC
CASSYSKNPGQRGETQYF
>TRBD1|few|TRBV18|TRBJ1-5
TGTGCCAGCTCAGAACAGGGGGCAGGCCAGCCCCAGCATTTT
CASSEQGAGQPQHF
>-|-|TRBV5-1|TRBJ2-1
TGCGCCAGCAGCAAGGGACAATCCTACAATGAGCAGTTCTTC
CASSKGQSYNEQFF
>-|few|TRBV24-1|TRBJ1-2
TGTGCCACCAGTGTCGCGGACAGACGGGGCTACACCTTC
CATSVADRRGYTF
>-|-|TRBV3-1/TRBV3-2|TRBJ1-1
TGTGCCAGCAGCCAGGATAACACTGAAGCTTTCTTT
CASSQDNTEAFF
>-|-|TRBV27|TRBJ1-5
TGTGCCAGCAGTTTAAACGGGGGATATCAGCCCCAGCATTTT
CASSLNGGYQPQHF
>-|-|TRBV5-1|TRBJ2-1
TGCGCCAGCAGGTTCTTCACCGGGCCGGGGGAGCAGTTCTTC
CASRFFTGPGEQFF
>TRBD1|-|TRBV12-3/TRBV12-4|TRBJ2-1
TGTGCCAGCAGAGAGACAGGGGGGAATGAGCAGTTCTTC
CASRETGGNEQFF
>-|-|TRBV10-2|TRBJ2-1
TGCGCCAGCAGACGGACGGGGCAGCCCTACAATGAGCAGTTCTTC
CASRRTGQPYNEQFF
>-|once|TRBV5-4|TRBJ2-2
TGTGCCAGCAGCTTGCTAGGGCACACCGGGGAGCTGTTTTTT
CASSLLGHTGELFF
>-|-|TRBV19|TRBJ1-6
TGTGCCAGTAGACTGGTTAATTCACCCCTCCACTTT
CASRLVNSPLHF
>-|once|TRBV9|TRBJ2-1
TGTGCCAGCAGCACCGACAGTAACAATGAGCAGTTCTTC
CASSTDSNNEQFF
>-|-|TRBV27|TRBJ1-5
TGTGCCAGCAGTGATCGGACACAGAATCAGCCCCAGCATTTT
CASSDRTQNQPQHF
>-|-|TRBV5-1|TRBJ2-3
TGCGCCAGCAGCTGGGGAACACCTTCTGGCACAGATACGCAGTATTTT
CASSWGTPSGTDTQYF
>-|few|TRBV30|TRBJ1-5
TGTGCCTGGAGTGGGGGGCTGGGCAATCAGCCCCAGCATTTT
CAWSGGLGNQPQHF
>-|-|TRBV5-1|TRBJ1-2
TGCGCCAGCAGCTTCACCGGGACGGGAATCTATGGCTACACCTTC
CASSFTGTGIYGYTF
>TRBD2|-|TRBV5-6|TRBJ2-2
TGTGCCAGCAGCGCGACTAGCGGGGGGATCTACACCGGGGAGCTGTTTTTT
CASSATSGGIYTGELFF
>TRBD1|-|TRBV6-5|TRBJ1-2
TGTGCCAGCAGCGTAACGGGACAGCCACTCTATGGCTACACCTTC
CASSVTGQPLYGYTF
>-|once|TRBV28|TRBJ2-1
TGTGCCAGCGGGAGGCATGGTGGGAATGAGCAGTTCTTC
CASGRHGGNEQFF
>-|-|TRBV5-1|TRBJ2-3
TGCGCCAGCAGAACGTCCGGGACGAGCGACGCAGATACGCAGTATTTT
CASRTSGTSDADTQYF
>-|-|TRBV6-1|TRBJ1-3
TGTGCCAGCAGTGAGGATGCTGGAAACACCATATATTTT
CASSEDAGNTIYF
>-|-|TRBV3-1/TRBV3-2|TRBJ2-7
TGTGCCAGCAGCCAAGATCTAGGGACGGAGTCCTACGAGCAGTACTTC
CASSQDLGTESYEQYF
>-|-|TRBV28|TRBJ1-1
TGTGCCAGCAGTTTAGGGTCCCAACCGGGCACTGAAGCTTTCTTT
CASSLGSQPGTEAFF
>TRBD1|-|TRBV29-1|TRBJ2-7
TGCAGCGTTGAAAGGCACGTAGGGGGCAGGGAGCAGTACTTC
CSVERHVGGREQYF
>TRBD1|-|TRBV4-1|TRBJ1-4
TGCGCCAGCACTCGACAGGGCCAGGGGGGCAAGCTAGGGAATGAAAAACTGTTTTTT
CASTRQGQGGKLGNEKLFF